This T cell receptor beta chain was identified in a study of blood T cell repertoires in COVID-19. CDR1 is MDHEN and CDR2 is SYDVKM in the germline V gene. The germline V and J ends were trimmed by 5 bases and 0 bases, with 5 bases remaining between them. The CDR3 has 12 residues. Libraries were prepared by immunoSEQ multiplex PCR; TCRdb keeps only in-frame clonotypes and omits some of them. The repertoire includes roughly 350,000 clones, around 87% of them detected once, and less than 11% sits in the top ten. This clone was seen a few times. Input material: peripheral blood. The sequence derives from a woman in her 30s with COVID-19, enrolled during active disease. The chain couples TRBV28 to TRBJ2-7; D unresolved. The CDR3 loop reads CASSPLSYEQYF. The CDR3, as DNA: TGTGCCAGCAGTCCCCTCTCCTACGAGCAGTACTTC.